The T cell receptor (beta chain) under discussion was sequenced for a study of shared clonotypes between healthy human individuals. Germline V lookup: CDR1 SQVTM, CDR2 ANQGSEA. Trimming removed 7 bases from V and 0 bases from J, with 12 bases in between. This CDR3 is 13 amino acids long. Using immunoSEQ multiplex PCR, the repertoire was profiled, and TCRdb retains in-frame clones only, with some absent. The sample lists around 1,100,000 clones, about 80% occurring once. Sequencing was carried out using memory CD4+ T cells from PBMCs. Subset defined: CD45RA-negative fraction. The sequence came from a man aged 18 to 30 in good health. Some clones in this sample may be carry-over from other donors' samples. The chain is built from TRBV29-1 and TRBJ1-2; D unclear. DNA for the CDR3: TGCAGCGCCGTGGGCACCACTAACTATGGCTACACCTTC. Protein product: CSAVGTTNYGYTF.